Listed below are T cell receptor beta chains from one sample, sequenced in a study of CXCR3-negative and CXCR3-positive naive CD8 T cells. TCRdb re-called the 5' RACE reads; one entry per CDR3 protein, DNA not given. This sample's table reports tens of thousands of distinct CDR3 sequences. Sequencing was performed on naive CXCR3+ CD8+ T cells from blood. These receptors were collected from a human donor in good health. Some clones in this sample may be carry-over from other donors' samples. CDR3s include the opening cysteine and the closing phenylalanine or tryptophan.

v_gene,j_gene,CDR3aa
TRBV29-1,TRBJ2-2,CSVEAGTNTGELFF
TRBV7-9,TRBJ2-5,CASSSLDSGETQYF
TRBV4-3,TRBJ2-7,CASSQDLAGSYEQYF
TRBV7-9,TRBJ2-3,CASRGTSTDTQYF
TRBV11-2,TRBJ2-7,CASSYPGQINYEQYF
TRBV27,TRBJ1-5,CASSLRGINQPQHF
TRBV29-1,TRBJ2-1,CSVEGGQEGYNEQFF
TRBV7-9,TRBJ2-1,CASSLSLHNEQFF
TRBV7-9,TRBJ2-1,CASSNTGAPAHEQFF
TRBV29-1,TRBJ2-3,CSVDEDEPLVVDTQYF
TRBV7-9,TRBJ2-7,CASSLMIGQGSYEQYF
TRBV4-1,TRBJ2-7,CASSQVSSPRDEQYF
TRBV29-1,TRBJ1-1,CSVDSSKNTEAFF
TRBV7-2,TRBJ2-7,CASTLAGSYEQYF
TRBV7-9,TRBJ2-3,CASSSTSGGNTQYF
TRBV12-3/TRBV12-4,TRBJ2-7,CASSTGQGHEQYF
TRBV4-1,TRBJ2-1,CASSQGGAPPYNEQFF
TRBV5-1,TRBJ2-7,CASSLDGSYEQYF
TRBV6-6,TRBJ2-7,CASSYSEEQYF
TRBV2,TRBJ2-7,CASTSSGGTSYEQYF
TRBV6-2/TRBV6-3,TRBJ2-7,CASSLTAIYEQYF
TRBV5-1,TRBJ1-1,CASSLAVGRGTEAFF
TRBV29-1,TRBJ2-3,CSVSVAGGTDTKYF
TRBV6-6,TRBJ2-2,CASSFALENTGELFF
TRBV6-6,TRBJ2-3,CASSLRLAGVVADTQYF
TRBV2,TRBJ1-5,CASSEALGAFGTQHF
TRBV19,TRBJ2-6,CASSVQLSGANVLTF
TRBV29-1,TRBJ2-1,CSWEEGLYNEQFF
TRBV12-5,TRBJ2-1,CASGLVLDRGTYNEQFF
TRBV29-1,TRBJ2-7,CSVVVEDLPYEQYF
TRBV28,TRBJ1-5,CASSLGIGYSNQPQHF
TRBV29-1,TRBJ2-1,CSVEPQLETYNEQFF
TRBV5-6,TRBJ1-1,CASSSRAQGYTEAFF
TRBV10-3,TRBJ1-4,CASDRGIEKLFF
TRBV7-2,TRBJ2-7,CASSFLPAGGPHEQYF
TRBV6-5,TRBJ2-5,CASMGEEIQYF
TRBV4-3,TRBJ2-7,CASSQDIGYSYEQYF
TRBV29-1,TRBJ2-4,CSVLEGRGAKNIQYF
TRBV7-9,TRBJ2-7,CASSPPGTSGYEQYF
TRBV13,TRBJ2-2,CASSPQPSGPNTGELFF
TRBV29-1,TRBJ2-1,CSVGGSYNEQFF
TRBV28,TRBJ2-7,CASSFGLGGEQYF
TRBV20-1,TRBJ2-2,CSARDLDTGELFF
TRBV10-3,TRBJ2-1,CATSPPREGGGYEQFF
TRBV29-1,TRBJ2-2,CSVERGRNTGELFF